This T cell receptor beta chain was obtained from a study of T cells in Graves' hyperthyroidism and ophthalmopathy. As concerns this clonotype: A read error may produce the germline difference seen at one junction end.

Patients affected by ophthalmopathy presented a Clinical Activity Score of at least 3, a NOSPECS grade of at least 4, and disease duration below 3 months. Germline loops: CDR1 MNHEY, CDR2 SVGEGT. The CDR3 extends over 14 amino acids. Template material for amplifying TCR beta CDR3 regions consisted of RNA transcripts. TCR CDR3 regions were first amplified by RT-PCR with HTBI primers. TCRdb re-derived calls from the multiplex PCR reads in MiXCR, one entry per CDR3 protein. The table has a few hundred thousand distinct CDR3 sequences, roughly 18% seen once. The V call is TRBV6-2 or TRBV6-3, the J call TRBJ2-7, with D possibly matching TRBD2 (6 bases). Sequencing input: blood. This TCR came from a middle-aged woman with Graves' ophthalmopathy. DNA for the CDR3: TGTGCCAGCAGTTACTTAACCCTCGGGGGAGAGCAGTGCTTC. Amino acids: CASSYLTLGGEQCF.